This T cell receptor beta chain was documented in a study of OX40 agonist ivuxolimab in advanced cancers. About this clone itself: Its target is not known.

V shed 4 bases, J shed 6 bases, and the junction held 12 bases outside the gene matches. There are 16 residues in the CDR3. The V gene's germline CDR1 is MNHEY and CDR2 SMNVEV (reference sequence). The investigators sampled blood at baseline, at cycle 4 day 1, and at cycle 7 day 1. Study-wide results and limits: The CD4+ and CD8+ T cells in the blood had expanded clonally by week 6 at 0.1 to 3.0 mg/kg. Near-lowest levels of clonal expansion characterized partial responders at 0.1-3.0 mg/kg. Relative to CD4+, CD8+ T cells held more expanded clones on average.

Assay: immunoSEQ multiplex PCR; the TCRdb copy retains only in-frame clones and omits some. The profile shows tens of thousands of clones, about 85% of them singletons. This receptor was identified in an adult with an advanced solid tumor such as melanoma, head and neck, liver or kidney cancer. J is TRBJ1-5 and V is TRBV27, with 7 nucleotides matching TRBD1. The sample consisted of CD4+ or CD8+ T cells sorted from blood, taken in a trial of the OX40 agonist ivuxolimab. This CDR3 is CASSSTQGGMGQPQHF. The CDR3, as DNA: TGTGCCAGCAGTTCAACCCAGGGGGGTATGGGTCAGCCCCAGCATTTT.